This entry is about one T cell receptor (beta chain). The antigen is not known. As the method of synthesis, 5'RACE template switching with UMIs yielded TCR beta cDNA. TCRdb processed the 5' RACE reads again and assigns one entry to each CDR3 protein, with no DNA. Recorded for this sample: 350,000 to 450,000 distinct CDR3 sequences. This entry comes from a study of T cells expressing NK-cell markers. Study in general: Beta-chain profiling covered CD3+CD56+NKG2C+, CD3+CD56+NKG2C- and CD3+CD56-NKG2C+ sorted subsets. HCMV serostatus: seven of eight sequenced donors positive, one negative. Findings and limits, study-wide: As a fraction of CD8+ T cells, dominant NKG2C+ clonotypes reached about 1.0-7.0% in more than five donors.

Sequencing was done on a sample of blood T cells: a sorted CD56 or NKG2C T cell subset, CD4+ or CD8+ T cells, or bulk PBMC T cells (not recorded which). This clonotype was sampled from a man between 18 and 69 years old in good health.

CDR3 amino acids: CASRVAVGGGTDTQYF. This chain connects TRBV6-2 or TRBV6-3 to TRBJ2-3; TCRdb lists TRBD1, though no DNA is available to test this call. This CDR3 has 16 amino acids. The germline V gene has CDR1 MNHEY and CDR2 SVGEGT.